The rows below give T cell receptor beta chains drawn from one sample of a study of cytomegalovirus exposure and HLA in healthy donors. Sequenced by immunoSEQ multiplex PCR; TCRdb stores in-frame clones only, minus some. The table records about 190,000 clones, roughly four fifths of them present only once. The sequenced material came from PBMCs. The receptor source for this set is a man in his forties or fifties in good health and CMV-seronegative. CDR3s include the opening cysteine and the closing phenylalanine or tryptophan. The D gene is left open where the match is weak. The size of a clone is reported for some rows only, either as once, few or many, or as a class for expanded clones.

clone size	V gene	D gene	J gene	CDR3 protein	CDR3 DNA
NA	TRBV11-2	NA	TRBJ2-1	CASSPSGTGSVGEQFF	TGTGCCAGCAGCCCGTCCGGGACTGGAAGTGTAGGTGAGCAGTTCTTC
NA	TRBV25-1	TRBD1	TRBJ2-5	CASSADRGPETQYF	TGTGCCAGCAGTGCCGACAGGGGCCCAGAGACCCAGTACTTC
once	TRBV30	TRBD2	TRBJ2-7	CACEGAGGPSYEQYF	TGTGCCTGCGAAGGGGCGGGAGGGCCTTCCTACGAGCAGTACTTC
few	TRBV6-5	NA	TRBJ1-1	CASSYGRQGKAFF	TGTGCCAGCAGTTACGGACGGCAGGGAAAAGCTTTCTTT
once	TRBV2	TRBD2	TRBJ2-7	CASNQGRLAGAYEQYF	TGTGCCAGCAATCAAGGGAGACTAGCGGGAGCCTACGAGCAGTACTTC
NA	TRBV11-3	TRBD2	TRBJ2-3	CASSKAGGPTDTQYF	TGTGCCAGCAGCAAGGCGGGGGGGCCCACAGATACGCAGTATTTT
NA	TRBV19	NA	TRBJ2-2	CASTSRGIYTGELFF	TGTGCCAGTACCTCAAGGGGCATTTACACCGGGGAGCTGTTTTTT
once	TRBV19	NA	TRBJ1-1	CASTTRGEYTEAFF	TGTGCCAGTACCACCCGGGGGGAATACACTGAAGCTTTCTTT
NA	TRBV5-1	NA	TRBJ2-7	CASSLSPGLGYEQYF	TGCGCCAGCAGCTTGTCCCCAGGCCTTGGGTACGAGCAGTACTTC
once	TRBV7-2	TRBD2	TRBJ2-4	CASSLDGPSGGKNIQYF	TGTGCCAGCAGCTTAGATGGGCCTAGCGGAGGCAAAAACATTCAGTACTTC
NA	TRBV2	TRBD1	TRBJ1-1	CASSEEGQGVEAFF	TGTGCCAGCAGTGAAGAGGGACAGGGGGTGGAAGCTTTCTTT
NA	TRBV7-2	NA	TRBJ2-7	CASSLGRSPSYEQYF	TGTGCCAGCAGCTTAGGGCGGTCCCCCTCCTACGAGCAGTACTTC
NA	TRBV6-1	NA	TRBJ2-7	CASSEPGEVAPVEQYF	TGTGCCAGCAGTGAACCCGGGGAGGTCGCCCCGGTCGAGCAGTACTTC
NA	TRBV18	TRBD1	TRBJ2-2	CASSRQGGGELFF	TGTGCCAGCTCACGACAGGGCGGCGGGGAGCTGTTTTTT
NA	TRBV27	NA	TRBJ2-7	CASSLQGNYEQYF	TGTGCCAGCAGTTTACAGGGGAACTACGAGCAGTACTTC
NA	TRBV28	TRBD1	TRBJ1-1	CASSLTGQAMNTEAFF	TGTGCCAGCAGTTTAACGGGACAGGCCATGAACACTGAAGCTTTCTTT
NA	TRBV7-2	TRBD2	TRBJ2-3	CASSSTSLADTQYF	TGTGCCAGCAGCTCGACTAGCCTCGCAGATACGCAGTATTTT
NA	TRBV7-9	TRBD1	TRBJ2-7	CASSLKGAYEQYF	TGTGCCAGCAGCTTAAAGGGGGCATACGAGCAGTACTTC
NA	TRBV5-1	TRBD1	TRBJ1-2	CASSVRDRGYDGYTF	TGCGCCAGCAGCGTAAGGGACAGGGGGTACGATGGCTACACCTTC
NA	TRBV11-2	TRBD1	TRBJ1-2	CASSLGQGNYGYTF	TGTGCCAGCAGCCTAGGACAGGGGAACTATGGCTACACCTTC
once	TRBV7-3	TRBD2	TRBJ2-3	CASSSGESTDTQYF	TGTGCCAGCAGTAGCGGGGAAAGCACAGATACGCAGTATTTT
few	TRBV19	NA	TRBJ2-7	CASSPGSGNARLGYEQYF	TGTGCCAGCTCGCCGGGTAGCGGCAATGCACGCCTGGGCTACGAGCAGTACTTC
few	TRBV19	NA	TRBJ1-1	CVSEGAKAPPEAFF	TGTGTCTCGGAGGGAGCAAAGGCACCCCCTGAAGCTTTCTTT
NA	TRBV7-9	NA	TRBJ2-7	CASSQSPALMEQYF	TGTGCCAGCAGCCAGTCCCCCGCCCTTATGGAGCAGTACTTC
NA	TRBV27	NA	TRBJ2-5	CASAPPGVGYGETQYF	TGTGCCAGCGCCCCCCCAGGGGTGGGGTATGGAGAGACCCAGTACTTC
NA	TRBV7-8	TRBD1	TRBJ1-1	CASSPYTQGGTEAFF	TGTGCCAGCAGCCCGTACACCCAGGGGGGCACTGAAGCTTTCTTT
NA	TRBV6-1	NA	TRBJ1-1	CASSAQGSTEAFF	TGTGCCAGCAGTGCTCAGGGAAGCACTGAAGCCTTCTTT
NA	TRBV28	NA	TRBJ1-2	CASSFSGYGYTF	TGTGCCAGCAGTTTCTCGGGTTATGGCTACACCTTC
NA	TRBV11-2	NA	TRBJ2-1	CASSLGPEVDEQFF	TGTGCCAGCAGCTTAGGTCCGGAGGTGGATGAGCAGTTCTTC
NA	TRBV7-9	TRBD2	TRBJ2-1	CASSTRAGWILSEQFF	TGTGCCAGCAGCACCCGAGCGGGATGGATCCTTAGTGAGCAGTTCTTC
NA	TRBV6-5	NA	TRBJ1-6	CASSYKTGAWGSPLHF	TGTGCCAGCAGTTACAAGACAGGCGCATGGGGTTCACCCCTCCACTTT
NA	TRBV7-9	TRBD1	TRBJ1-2	CASSNRQGRGDGYTF	TGTGCCAGCAGCAACCGACAGGGGAGAGGGGATGGCTACACCTTC
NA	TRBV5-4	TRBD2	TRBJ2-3	CASSLVAGGPDTQYF	TGTGCCAGCAGCTTGGTTGCGGGGGGGCCAGATACGCAGTATTTT
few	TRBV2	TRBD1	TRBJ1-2	CASSAVQGAGYGYTF	TGTGCCAGCAGTGCGGTACAGGGGGCAGGCTATGGCTACACCTTC
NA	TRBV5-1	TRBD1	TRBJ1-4	CASSIDRGRHEKLFF	TGCGCCAGCAGCATTGACAGGGGGCGACATGAAAAACTGTTTTTT
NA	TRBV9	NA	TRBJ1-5	CASSEAGSSNQPQHF	TGTGCCAGCAGCGAGGCAGGGTCTAGCAATCAGCCCCAGCATTTT
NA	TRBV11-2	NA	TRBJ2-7	CASRRATLTYEQYF	TGTGCCAGCAGACGAGCGACGTTAACCTACGAGCAGTACTTC
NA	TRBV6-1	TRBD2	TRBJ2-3	CASIRGGEADTQYF	TGTGCCAGCATCCGGGGGGGGGAGGCAGATACGCAGTATTTT
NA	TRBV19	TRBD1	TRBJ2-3	CASTIRDSGTDTQYF	TGTGCCAGTACCATCAGGGACAGTGGCACAGATACGCAGTATTTT
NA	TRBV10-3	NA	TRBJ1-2	CAISESGGYGYTF	TGTGCCATCAGTGAGTCCGGCGGCTATGGCTACACCTTC
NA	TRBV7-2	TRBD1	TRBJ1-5	CATAGGFNQPQHF	TGTGCCACCGCAGGGGGGTTCAATCAGCCCCAGCATTTT
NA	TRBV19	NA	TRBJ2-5	CASSPATRQTQYF	TGTGCCAGTAGTCCAGCCACTAGGCAGACCCAGTACTTC
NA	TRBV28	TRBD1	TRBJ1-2	CASSISTGRGYTF	TGTGCCAGCAGTATATCGACAGGGCGCGGCTACACCTTC
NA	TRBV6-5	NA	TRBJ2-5	CASSLQGRETQYF	TGTGCCAGCAGTCTACAGGGTCGGGAGACCCAGTACTTC